This T cell receptor (beta chain) was found in a study of blood T cell repertoires in COVID-19. The CDR3 is 14 residues long. CDR1 KGHSH and CDR2 LQKENI come from the germline V gene. The ends lost 3 bases at V and 7 bases at J; junction bases unmatched: 7. Repertoires were generated with immunoSEQ multiplex PCR, while TCRdb's copy carries only in-frame clones and drops some. The table records hundreds of thousands of clones, almost 90% of them present only once. The rearrangement joins TRBV18 to TRBJ2-7; 9 bases agree with TRBD1. The receptor's source is a woman aged 18-35 years with acute COVID-19. The sequenced sample consisted of PBMCs or T cells enriched from blood (not recorded which). The CDR3 region has the DNA TGTGCCAGCTCACCGGGACAGGGTTTTGTTGAGCAGTACTTC. Its translation is CASSPGQGFVEQYF.